These T cell receptor beta chains were read from a single sample in a study of shared clonotypes between healthy human individuals. Assay used: immunoSEQ multiplex PCR; TCRdb lists only in-frame clones, some missing. The sample holds over 1.4 million clones, approximately 96% seen once. The sample was naive CD4+ T cells sorted from blood. Source of these receptors: a young man in good health. Each CDR3 is given with its conserved first and last residue. A D gene is named only where the DNA matches it firmly. Size is stated for part of the rows, as once, few or many counts, or as a class when the clone is expanded.

d_call | clone_size | j_call | v_call | cdr3_nt | cdr3_aa
- | - | TRBJ1-4 | TRBV9 | TGTGCCAGCAGCGTAGGATCTGTCGCTAAGAATGAAAAACTGTTTTTT | CASSVGSVAKNEKLFF
TRBD1 | - | TRBJ1-2 | TRBV7-9 | TGTGCCAGCAGCCCCGACCCGACAGGGTTGGGCGGCTACACCTTC | CASSPDPTGLGGYTF
- | - | TRBJ2-7 | TRBV5-4 | TGTGCCAGCAGAGCCGGGGCTTACGAGCAGTACTTC | CASRAGAYEQYF
- | - | TRBJ2-7 | TRBV7-9 | TGTGCCAGCAGCAGGACAACTGCGGGACAGACCCCTTCCGAGCAGTACTTC | CASSRTTAGQTPSEQYF
- | - | TRBJ1-1 | TRBV10-1 | TGCGCCAGCACTAATAGGACCCGCCCCAGCACTGAAGCTTTCTTT | CASTNRTRPSTEAFF
- | - | TRBJ2-1 | TRBV7-3 | TGTGCCAGCAGCTTAACACCGGACTCCTACAATGAGCAGTTCTTC | CASSLTPDSYNEQFF
TRBD1 | - | TRBJ1-4 | TRBV18 | TGTGCCAGCTCACCACGCAGGGGGCCTAATGAAAAACTGTTTTTT | CASSPRRGPNEKLFF
TRBD1 | - | TRBJ2-7 | TRBV19 | TGTGCCAGTAGGGTCACAGGGGGCTACGAGCAGTACTTC | CASRVTGGYEQYF
- | - | TRBJ1-3 | TRBV19 | TGTGCCAGTAGAGGCAGAACTGGAAACACCATATATTTT | CASRGRTGNTIYF
TRBD1 | - | TRBJ2-4 | TRBV11-2 | TGTGCCAGCAGCTTAAGAAAGGGGGCCTTAACCAAAAACATTCAGTACTTC | CASSLRKGALTKNIQYF
TRBD2 | - | TRBJ2-5 | TRBV2 | TGTGCCAGCAGCCTTGGGACTAGCGGACAAGAGACCCAGTACTTC | CASSLGTSGQETQYF
- | - | TRBJ1-1 | TRBV6-5 | TGTGCCAGCAGTTACCCGCCCGGAAGGAACACTGAAGCTTTCTTT | CASSYPPGRNTEAFF
- | - | TRBJ2-3 | TRBV5-1 | TGCGCCAGCAGCTTGGTCAGGGGAGGCACAGATACGCAGTATTTT | CASSLVRGGTDTQYF
- | once | TRBJ2-1 | TRBV5-4 | TGTGCCAGCAGCTTGGACATCGGGGACTACAATGAGCAGTTCTTC | CASSLDIGDYNEQFF
- | - | TRBJ2-3 | TRBV29-1 | TGCAGCGTTGTAGGGTATCAAGATACGCAGTATTTT | CSVVGYQDTQYF